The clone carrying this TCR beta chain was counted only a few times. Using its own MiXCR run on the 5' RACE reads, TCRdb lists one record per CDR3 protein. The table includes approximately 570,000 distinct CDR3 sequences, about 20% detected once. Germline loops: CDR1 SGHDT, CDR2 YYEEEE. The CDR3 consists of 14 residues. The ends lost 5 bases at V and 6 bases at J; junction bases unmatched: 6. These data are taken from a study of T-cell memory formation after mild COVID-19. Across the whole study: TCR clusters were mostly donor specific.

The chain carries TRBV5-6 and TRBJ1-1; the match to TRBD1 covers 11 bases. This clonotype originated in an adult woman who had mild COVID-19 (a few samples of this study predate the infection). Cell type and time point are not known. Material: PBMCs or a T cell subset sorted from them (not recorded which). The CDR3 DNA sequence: TGTGCCAGCAGTCGTGGGACAGGGGGGGCTGAAGCTTTCTTT. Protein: CASSRGTGGAEAFF.